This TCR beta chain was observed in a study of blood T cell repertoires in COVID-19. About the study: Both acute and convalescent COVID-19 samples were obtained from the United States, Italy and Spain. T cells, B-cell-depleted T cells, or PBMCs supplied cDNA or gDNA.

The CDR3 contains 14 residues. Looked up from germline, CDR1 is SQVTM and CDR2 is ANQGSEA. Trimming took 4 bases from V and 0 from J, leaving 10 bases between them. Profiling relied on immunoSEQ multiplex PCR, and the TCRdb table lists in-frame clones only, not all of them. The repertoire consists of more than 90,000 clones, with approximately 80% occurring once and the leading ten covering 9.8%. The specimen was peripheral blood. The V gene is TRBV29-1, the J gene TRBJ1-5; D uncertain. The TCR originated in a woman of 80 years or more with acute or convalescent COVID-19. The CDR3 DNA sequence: TGCAGCGTTGGCGGGCTTAATAGCAATCAGCCCCAGCATTTT. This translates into CSVGGLNSNQPQHF. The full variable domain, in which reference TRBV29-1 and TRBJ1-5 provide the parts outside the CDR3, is SAVISQKPSRDICQRGTSLTIQCQVDSQVTMMFWYRQQPGQSLTLIATANQGSEATYESGFVIDKFPISRPNLTFSTLTVSNMSPEDSSIYLCSVGGLNSNQPQHFGDGTRLSIL.